This T cell receptor (beta chain) was documented in a study of cytomegalovirus exposure and HLA in healthy donors. Study-level points and caveats: Reports credit the classifier with highly specific, highly sensitive diagnosis of cytomegalovirus status. Overall, around 160 TCR beta chains were annotated as cytomegalovirus-associated. The HLA-A and HLA-B alleles of most subjects were reportedly predicted accurately from TCR beta sequences. Generally TCR sequences proved uncommon, though certain public TCRs appeared in numerous donors.

There are a few counts of this clone. Its specificity is not known. The PCR ran on 60 Vbeta and 13 Jbeta primers. Produced via immunoSEQ multiplex PCR; TCRdb's table is partial and in-frame only. Among fewer than 150,000 clones, 70% to 80% were seen once, and the ten largest hold almost 4%. The CDR3 sequence is 15 residues long. Trimming pared 6 bases from V and 7 bases from J, leaving 19 bases between. CDR1 MNHEY and CDR2 SMNVEV come from the germline V gene (reference sequence). The chain uses TRBV27 and TRBJ1-5, with D maybe TRBD1 (5 bases). The TCR sequence derives from a man between 18 and 35 years old in good health and CMV-seronegative. Material: PBMCs. As DNA, the CDR3 is TGTGCCAGCAGATCCCATGGGCAGGGAACCCAGCCCCAGCATTTT. Encoded protein: CASRSHGQGTQPQHF.